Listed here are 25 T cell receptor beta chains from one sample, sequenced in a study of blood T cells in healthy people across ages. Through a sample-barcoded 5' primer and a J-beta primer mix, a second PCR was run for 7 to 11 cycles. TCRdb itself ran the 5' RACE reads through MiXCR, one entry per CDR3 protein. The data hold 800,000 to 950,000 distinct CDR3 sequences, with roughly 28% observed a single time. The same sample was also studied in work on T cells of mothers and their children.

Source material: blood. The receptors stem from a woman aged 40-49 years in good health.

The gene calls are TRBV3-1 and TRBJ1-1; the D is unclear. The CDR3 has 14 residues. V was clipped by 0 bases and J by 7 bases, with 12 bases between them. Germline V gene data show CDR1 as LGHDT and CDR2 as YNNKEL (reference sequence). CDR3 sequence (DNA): TGTGCCAGCAGCCAAGAAGGCCGGGGTGATGAAGCTTTCTTT. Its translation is CASSQEGRGDEAFF. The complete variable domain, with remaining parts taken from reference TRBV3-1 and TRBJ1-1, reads DTAVSQTPKYLVTQMGNDKSIKCEQNLGHDTMYWYKQDSKKFLKIMFSYNNKELIINETVPNRFSPKSPDKAHLNLHINSLELGDSAVYFCASSQEGRGDEAFFGQGTRLTVV.

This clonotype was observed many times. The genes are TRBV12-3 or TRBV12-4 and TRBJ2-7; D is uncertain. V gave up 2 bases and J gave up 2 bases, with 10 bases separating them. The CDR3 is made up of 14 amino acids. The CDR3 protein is CASSLRLTTYEQYF. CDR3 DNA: TGTGCCAGCAGTTTACGCCTTACCACCTACGAGCAGTACTTC.

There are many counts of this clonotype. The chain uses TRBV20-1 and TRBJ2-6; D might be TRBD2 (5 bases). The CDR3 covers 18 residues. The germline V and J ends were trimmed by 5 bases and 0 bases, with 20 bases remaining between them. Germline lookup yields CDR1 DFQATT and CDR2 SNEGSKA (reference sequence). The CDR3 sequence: CSAPQLETHSSGANVLTF. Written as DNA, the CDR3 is TGCAGTGCTCCCCAACTAGAGACACATTCCTCTGGGGCCAACGTCCTGACTTTC.

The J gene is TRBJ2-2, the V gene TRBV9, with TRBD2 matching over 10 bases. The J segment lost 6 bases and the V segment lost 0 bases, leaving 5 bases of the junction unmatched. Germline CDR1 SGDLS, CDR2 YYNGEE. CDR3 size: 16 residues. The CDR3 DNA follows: TGTGCCAGCAGCGTAGAAGCGGGGGGGCTGTCCGGGGAGCTGTTTTTT. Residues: CASSVEAGGLSGELFF.

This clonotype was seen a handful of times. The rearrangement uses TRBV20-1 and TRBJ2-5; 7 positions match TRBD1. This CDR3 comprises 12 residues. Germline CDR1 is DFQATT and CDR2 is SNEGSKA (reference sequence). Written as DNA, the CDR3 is TGCAGGGTAAGCAGGGGGACAGAGACCCAGTACTTC. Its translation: CRVSRGTETQYF.

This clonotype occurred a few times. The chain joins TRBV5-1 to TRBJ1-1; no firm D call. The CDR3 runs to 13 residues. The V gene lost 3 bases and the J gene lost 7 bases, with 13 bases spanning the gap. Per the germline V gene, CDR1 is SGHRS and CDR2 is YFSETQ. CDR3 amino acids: CASSSDLAFEAFF. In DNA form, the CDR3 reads TGCGCCAGCAGCTCGGACTTAGCCTTTGAAGCTTTCTTT.

The CDR3 here is CASSLDGGQFYGYTF. In DNA form, the CDR3 reads TGCGCCAGCAGCTTGGATGGGGGACAGTTCTATGGCTACACCTTC. The chain recombines TRBV5-1 with TRBJ1-2, with TRBD1 matching over 7 bases. The trim removed 0 bases at V and 4 bases at J, leaving 6 bases unmatched. The CDR3 totals 15 residues. The germline CDR1 and CDR2 sequences are SGHRS and YFSETQ.

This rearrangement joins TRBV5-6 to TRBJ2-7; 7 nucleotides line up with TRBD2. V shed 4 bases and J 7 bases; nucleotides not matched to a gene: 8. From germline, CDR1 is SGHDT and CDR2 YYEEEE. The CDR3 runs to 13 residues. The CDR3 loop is CASSGPLGGEQYF. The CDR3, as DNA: TGTGCCAGCAGCGGACCACTGGGGGGGGAGCAGTACTTC.

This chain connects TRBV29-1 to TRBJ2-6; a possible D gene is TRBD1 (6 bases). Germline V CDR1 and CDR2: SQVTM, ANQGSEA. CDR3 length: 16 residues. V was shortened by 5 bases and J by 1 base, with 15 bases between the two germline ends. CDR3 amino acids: CSVRVTGGSGANVLTF. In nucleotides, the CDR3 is TGCAGCGTTCGCGTGACAGGAGGATCTGGGGCCAACGTCCTGACTTTC.

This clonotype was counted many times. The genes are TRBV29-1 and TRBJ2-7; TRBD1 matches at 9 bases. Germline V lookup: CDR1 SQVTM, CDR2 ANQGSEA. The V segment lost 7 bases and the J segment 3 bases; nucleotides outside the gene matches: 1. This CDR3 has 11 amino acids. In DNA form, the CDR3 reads TGCAGCGGGGGACAGGGCTACGAGCAGTACTTC. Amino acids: CSGGQGYEQYF.

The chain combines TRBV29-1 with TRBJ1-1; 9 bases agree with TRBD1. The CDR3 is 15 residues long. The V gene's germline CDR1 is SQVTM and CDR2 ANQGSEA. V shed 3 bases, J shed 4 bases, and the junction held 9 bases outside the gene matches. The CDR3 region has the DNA TGCAGCGTTGATGGGGGGACAGGGTTGGGCACTGAAGCTTTCTTT. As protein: CSVDGGTGLGTEAFF.

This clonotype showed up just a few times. As DNA, the CDR3 is TGCGCCAGCAGCTTGTTAAAGGGCAGAAACTATGGCTACACCTTC. Protein sequence: CASSLLKGRNYGYTF. The V and J genes are TRBV5-1 and TRBJ1-2, with D hard to call. The CDR3 extends over 15 amino acids. In germline, CDR1 is SGHRS, CDR2 YFSETQ. The V gene lost 1 base and the J gene lost 2 bases, with 12 bases spanning the gap.

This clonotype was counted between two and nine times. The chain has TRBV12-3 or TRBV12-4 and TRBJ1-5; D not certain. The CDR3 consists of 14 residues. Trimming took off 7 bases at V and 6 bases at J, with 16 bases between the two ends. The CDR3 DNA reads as TGTGCCAGCAACCTCGCCGGTAGGCTTCAGCCCCAGCATTTT. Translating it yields CASNLAGRLQPQHF.

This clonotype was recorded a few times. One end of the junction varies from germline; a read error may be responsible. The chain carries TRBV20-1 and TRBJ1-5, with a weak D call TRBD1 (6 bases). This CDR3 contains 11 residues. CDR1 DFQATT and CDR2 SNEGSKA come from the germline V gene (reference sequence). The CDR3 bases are TGCAGTGCTAGGACAGGTCAGCCCCGGCATTTT. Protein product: CSARTGQPRHF.

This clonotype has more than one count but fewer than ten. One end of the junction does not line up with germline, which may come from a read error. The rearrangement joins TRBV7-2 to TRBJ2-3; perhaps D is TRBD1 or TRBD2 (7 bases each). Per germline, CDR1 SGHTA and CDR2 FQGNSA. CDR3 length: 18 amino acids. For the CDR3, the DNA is TGTGTCAGCAGCTCCCCACCAGGGGGGGTCCGTCTCACAGATACGCAGTATTTT. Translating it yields CVSSSPPGGVRLTDTQYF. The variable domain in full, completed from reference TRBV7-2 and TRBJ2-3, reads GAGVSQSPSNKVTEKGKDVELRCDPISGHTALYWYRQSLGQGLEFLIYFQGNSAPDKSGLPSDRFSAERTGGSVSTLTIQRTQQEDSAVYLCVSSSPPGGVRLTDTQYFGPGTRLTVL.

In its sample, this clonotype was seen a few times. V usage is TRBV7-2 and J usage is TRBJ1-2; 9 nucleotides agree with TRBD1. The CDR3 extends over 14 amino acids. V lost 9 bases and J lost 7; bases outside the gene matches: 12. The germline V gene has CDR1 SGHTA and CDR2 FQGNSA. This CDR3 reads CASQSRTGVIGYTF. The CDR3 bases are TGTGCCAGTCAGTCTAGGACAGGGGTTATTGGCTACACCTTC.

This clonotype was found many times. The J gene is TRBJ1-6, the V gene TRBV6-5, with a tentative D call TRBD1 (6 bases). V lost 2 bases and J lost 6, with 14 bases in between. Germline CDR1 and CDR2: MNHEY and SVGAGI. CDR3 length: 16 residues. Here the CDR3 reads CASSYGINRANSPLHF. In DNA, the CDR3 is TGTGCCAGCAGTTACGGGATAAACAGGGCTAATTCACCCCTCCACTTT.

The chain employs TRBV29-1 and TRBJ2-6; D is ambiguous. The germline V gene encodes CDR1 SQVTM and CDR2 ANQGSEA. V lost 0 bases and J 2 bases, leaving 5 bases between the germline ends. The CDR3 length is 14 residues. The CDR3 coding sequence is TGCAGCGTTGAAGAGGGGACTGGGGCCAACGTCCTGACTTTC. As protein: CSVEEGTGANVLTF.

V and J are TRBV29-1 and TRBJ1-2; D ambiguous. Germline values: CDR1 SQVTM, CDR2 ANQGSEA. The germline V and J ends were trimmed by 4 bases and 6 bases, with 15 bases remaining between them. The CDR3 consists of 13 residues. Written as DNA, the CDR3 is TGCAGCGTTGGGGATCGGGTCACGGATGGCTACACCTTC. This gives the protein CSVGDRVTDGYTF.

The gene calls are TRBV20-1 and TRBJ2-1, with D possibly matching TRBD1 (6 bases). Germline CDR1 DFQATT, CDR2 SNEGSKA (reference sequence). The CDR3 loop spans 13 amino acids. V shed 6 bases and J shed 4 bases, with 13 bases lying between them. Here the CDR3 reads CSAEDRPYNEQFF. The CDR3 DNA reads TGCAGTGCCGAGGACAGACCTTACAATGAGCAGTTCTTC.

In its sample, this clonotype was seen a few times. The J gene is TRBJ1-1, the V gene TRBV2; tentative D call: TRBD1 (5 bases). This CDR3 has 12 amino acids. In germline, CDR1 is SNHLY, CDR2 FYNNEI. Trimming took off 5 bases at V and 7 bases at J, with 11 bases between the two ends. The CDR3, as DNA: TGTGCCAGCAGTTCCCCCGACAGTGAAGCTTTCTTT. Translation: CASSSPDSEAFF.

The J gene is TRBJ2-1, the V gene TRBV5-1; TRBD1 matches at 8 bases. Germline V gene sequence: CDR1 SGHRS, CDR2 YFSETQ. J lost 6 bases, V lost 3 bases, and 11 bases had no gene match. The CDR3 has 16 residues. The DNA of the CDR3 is TGCGCCAGCAGCTCGACTATCGACGACAGGGGCAATGAGCAGTTCTTC. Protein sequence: CASSSTIDDRGNEQFF.

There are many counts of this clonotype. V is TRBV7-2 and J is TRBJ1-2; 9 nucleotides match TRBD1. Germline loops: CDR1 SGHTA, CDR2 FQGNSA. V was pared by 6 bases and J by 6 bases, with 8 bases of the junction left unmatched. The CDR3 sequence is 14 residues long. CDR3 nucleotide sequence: TGTGCCAGCAGTTCGGGACAGGGAAGGGATGGCTACACCTTC. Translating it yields CASSSGQGRDGYTF.

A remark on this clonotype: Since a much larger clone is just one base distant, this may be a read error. CDR3 in amino acids: CAGSLEAGAGTGELFF. The CDR3 DNA is TGTGCCGGCAGTTTAGAGGCGGGGGCGGGCACCGGGGAGCTGTTTTTT. The V and J genes are TRBV12-3 or TRBV12-4 and TRBJ2-2, with D perhaps matching TRBD2 (7 bases). The CDR3 is 16 amino acids.

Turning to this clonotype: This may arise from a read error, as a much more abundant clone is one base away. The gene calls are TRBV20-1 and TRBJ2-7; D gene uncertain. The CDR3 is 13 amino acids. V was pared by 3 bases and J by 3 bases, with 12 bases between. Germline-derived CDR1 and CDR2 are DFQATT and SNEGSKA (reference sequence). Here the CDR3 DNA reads TGCAGTGCTAGCGCGAGCTGGGGCTACGAGCAGTACGTC. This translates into CSASASWGYEQYV.